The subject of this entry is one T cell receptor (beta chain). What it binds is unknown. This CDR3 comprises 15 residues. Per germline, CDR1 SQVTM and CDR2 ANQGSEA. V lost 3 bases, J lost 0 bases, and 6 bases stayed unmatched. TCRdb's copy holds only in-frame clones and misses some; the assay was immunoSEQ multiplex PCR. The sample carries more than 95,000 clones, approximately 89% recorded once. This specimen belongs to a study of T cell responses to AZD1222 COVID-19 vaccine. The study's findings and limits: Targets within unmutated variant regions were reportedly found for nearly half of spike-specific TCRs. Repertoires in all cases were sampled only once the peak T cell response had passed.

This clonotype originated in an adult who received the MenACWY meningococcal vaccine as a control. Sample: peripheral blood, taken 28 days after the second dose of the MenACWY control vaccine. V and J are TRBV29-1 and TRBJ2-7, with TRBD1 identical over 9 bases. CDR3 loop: CSVEWSGQGSYEQYF. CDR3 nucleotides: TGCAGCGTTGAGTGGTCGGGACAGGGCTCCTACGAGCAGTACTTC.